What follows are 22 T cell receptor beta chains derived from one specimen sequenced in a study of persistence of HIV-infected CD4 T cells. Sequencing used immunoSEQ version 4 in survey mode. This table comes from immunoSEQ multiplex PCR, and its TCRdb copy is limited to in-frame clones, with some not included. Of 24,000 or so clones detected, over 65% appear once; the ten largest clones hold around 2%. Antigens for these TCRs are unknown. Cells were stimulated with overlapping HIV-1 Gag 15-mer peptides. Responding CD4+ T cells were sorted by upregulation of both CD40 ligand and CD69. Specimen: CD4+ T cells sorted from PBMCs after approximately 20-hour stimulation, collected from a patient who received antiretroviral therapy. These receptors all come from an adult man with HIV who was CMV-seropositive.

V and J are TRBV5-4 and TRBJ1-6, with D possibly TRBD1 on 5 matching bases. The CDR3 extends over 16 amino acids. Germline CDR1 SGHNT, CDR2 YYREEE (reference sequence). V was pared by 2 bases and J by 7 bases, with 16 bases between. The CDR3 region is CASSFMGLGGNSPLHF. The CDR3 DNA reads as TGTGCCAGCAGCTTTATGGGACTGGGGGGGAATTCACCCCTCCACTTT.

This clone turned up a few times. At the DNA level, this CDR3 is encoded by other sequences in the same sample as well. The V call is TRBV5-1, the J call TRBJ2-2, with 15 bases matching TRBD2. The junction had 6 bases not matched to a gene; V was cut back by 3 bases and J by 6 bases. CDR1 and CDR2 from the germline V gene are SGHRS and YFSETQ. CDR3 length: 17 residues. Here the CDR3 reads CASSSGLAGGVAGELFF. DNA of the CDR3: TGCGCCAGCAGCTCGGGACTAGCGGGGGGTGTGGCCGGGGAGCTGTTTTTT.

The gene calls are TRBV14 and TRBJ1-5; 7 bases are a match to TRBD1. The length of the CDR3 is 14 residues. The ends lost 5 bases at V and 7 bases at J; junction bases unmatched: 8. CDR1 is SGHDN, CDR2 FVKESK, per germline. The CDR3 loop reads CASSYTGEGQPQHF. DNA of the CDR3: TGTGCCAGCAGCTATACAGGGGAAGGGCAGCCCCAGCATTTT. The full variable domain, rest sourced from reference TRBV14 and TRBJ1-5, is EAGVTQFPSHSVIEKGQTVTLRCDPISGHDNLYWYRRVMGKEIKFLLHFVKESKQDESGMPNNRFLAERTGGTYSTLKVQPAELEDSGVYFCASSYTGEGQPQHFGDGTRLSIL.

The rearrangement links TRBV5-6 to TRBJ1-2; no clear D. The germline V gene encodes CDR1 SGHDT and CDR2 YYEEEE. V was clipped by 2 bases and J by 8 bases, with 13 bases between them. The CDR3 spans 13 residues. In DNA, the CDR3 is TGTGCCAGCAGCTTTCCGCGGGTCGCCGGCTACACCTTC. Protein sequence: CASSFPRVAGYTF.

The CDR3 region is CASRKLSGANTGELFF. For the CDR3, the DNA is TGTGCCAGCAGAAAACTTAGCGGGGCGAACACCGGGGAGCTGTTTTTT. V usage is TRBV3-1 (or the pseudogene TRBV3-2) and J usage is TRBJ2-2, with 8 bases lining up with TRBD2. The V and J ends lost 6 bases and 0 bases, in that order; junction bases with no gene match: 6. The V gene's germline CDR1 is LGHDT and CDR2 YNNKEL (reference sequence). The CDR3 totals 16 residues.

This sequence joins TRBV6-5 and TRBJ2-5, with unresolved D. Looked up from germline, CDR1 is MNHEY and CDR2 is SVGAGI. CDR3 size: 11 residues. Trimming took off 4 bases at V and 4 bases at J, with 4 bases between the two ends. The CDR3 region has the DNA TGTGCCAGCAGTTGGGGAGAGACCCAGTACTTC. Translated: CASSWGETQYF.

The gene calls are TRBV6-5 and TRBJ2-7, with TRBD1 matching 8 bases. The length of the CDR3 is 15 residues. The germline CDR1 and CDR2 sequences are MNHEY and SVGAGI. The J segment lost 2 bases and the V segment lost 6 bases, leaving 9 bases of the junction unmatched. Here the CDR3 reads CASRPGTGNTYEQYF. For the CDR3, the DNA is TGTGCCAGCAGGCCCGGGACAGGTAATACCTACGAGCAGTACTTC.

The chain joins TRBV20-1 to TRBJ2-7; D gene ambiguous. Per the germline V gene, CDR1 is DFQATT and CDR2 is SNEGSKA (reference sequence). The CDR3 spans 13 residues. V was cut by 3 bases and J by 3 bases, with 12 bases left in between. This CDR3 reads CSASQRRVYEQYF. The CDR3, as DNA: TGCAGTGCTAGTCAGAGGCGAGTCTACGAGCAGTACTTC.

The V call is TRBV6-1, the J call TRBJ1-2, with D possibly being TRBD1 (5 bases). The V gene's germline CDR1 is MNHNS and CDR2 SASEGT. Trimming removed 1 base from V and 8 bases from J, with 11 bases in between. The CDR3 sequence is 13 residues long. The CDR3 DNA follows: TGTGCCAGCAGTGAAGTCCCGAAGGGGGGCTACACCTTC. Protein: CASSEVPKGGYTF.

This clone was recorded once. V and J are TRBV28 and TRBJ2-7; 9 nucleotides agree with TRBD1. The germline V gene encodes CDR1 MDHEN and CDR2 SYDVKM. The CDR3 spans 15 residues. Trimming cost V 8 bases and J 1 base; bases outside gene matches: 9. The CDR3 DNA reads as TGTGCCAGCGCACTCCGGACAGGGGTTTCCTACGAGCAGTACTTC. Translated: CASALRTGVSYEQYF.

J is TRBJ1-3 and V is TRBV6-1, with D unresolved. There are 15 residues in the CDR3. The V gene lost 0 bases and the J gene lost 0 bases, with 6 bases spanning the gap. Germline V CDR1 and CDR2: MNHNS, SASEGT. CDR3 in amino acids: CASSEAPHSGNTIYF. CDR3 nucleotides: TGTGCCAGCAGTGAAGCACCGCACTCTGGAAACACCATATATTTT.

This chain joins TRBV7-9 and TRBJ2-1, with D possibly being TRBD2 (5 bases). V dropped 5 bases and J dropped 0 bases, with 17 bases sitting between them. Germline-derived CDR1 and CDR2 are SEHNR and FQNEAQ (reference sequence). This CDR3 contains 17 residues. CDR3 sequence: CASSPDGGLSSYNEQFF. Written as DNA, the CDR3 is TGTGCCAGCAGCCCCGACGGCGGGCTGAGCTCCTACAATGAGCAGTTCTTC.

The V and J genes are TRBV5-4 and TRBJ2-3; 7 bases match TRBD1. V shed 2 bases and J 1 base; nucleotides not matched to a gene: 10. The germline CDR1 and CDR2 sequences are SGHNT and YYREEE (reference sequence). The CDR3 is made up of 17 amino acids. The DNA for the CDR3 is TGTGCCAGCAGCTTCCGATCACAGGGGATTGGCACAGATACGCAGTATTTT. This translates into CASSFRSQGIGTDTQYF.

The CDR3 here is CASSQFLGKVDEQYF. The CDR3 region has the DNA TGTGCCAGCAGCCAGTTCCTCGGCAAAGTGGACGAGCAGTACTTC. The chain couples TRBV3-1 (or the pseudogene TRBV3-2) to TRBJ2-7, with D hard to call. The CDR3 sequence is 15 residues long. The germline V gene encodes CDR1 LGHDT and CDR2 YNNKEL (reference sequence). V lost 3 bases to trimming and J lost 5 bases, with 17 bases between them.

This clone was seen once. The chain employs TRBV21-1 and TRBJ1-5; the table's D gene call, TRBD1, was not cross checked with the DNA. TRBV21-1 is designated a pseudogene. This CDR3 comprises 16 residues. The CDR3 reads CASSKGAQRYNQPQHF. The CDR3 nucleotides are TGTGCCAGCAGCAAGGGGGCTCAAAGGTACAATCAGCCCCAGCATTTT.

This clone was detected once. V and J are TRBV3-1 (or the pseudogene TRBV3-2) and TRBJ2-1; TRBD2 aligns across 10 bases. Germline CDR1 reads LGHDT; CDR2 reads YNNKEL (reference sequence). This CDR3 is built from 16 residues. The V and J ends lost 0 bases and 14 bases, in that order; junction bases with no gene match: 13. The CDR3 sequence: CASSQEGASGGEVEFF. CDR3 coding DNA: TGTGCCAGCAGCCAAGAGGGGGCTAGCGGGGGTGAAGTCGAGTTCTTC.

The CDR3 protein is CASSLGGIPGELFF. The CDR3 DNA reads TGTGCCAGCAGCTTAGGGGGGATTCCCGGGGAGCTGTTTTTT. The chain carries TRBV7-3 and TRBJ2-2; tentatively, D is TRBD2 (6 bases). The germline V gene encodes CDR1 SGHTA and CDR2 FQGTGA. CDR3 size: 14 residues. V lost 2 bases and J lost 6, with 10 bases in between.

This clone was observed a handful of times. The CDR3 loop reads CASRLDRYSGNTIYF. CDR3 sequence (DNA): TGTGCCAGCAGACTTGACAGGTACTCTGGAAACACCATATATTTT. The chain has TRBV6-5 and TRBJ1-3, with D maybe TRBD1 (6 bases). The germline V and J ends were trimmed by 6 bases and 0 bases, with 12 bases remaining between them. The CDR3 is 15 residues long. In germline, CDR1 is MNHEY, CDR2 SVGAGI.

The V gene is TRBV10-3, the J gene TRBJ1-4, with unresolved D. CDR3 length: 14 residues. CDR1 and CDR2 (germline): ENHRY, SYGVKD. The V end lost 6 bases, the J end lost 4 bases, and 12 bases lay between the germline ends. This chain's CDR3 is CAISQDGFNEKLFF. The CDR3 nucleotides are TGTGCCATCAGCCAGGACGGGTTTAATGAAAAACTGTTTTTT.

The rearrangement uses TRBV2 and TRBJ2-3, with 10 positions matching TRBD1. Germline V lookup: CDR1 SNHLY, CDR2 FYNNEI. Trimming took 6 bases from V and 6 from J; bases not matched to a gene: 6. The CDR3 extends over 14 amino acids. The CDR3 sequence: CASSVDRGWDTQYF. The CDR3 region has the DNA TGTGCCAGCAGCGTGGACAGGGGGTGGGATACGCAGTATTTT.

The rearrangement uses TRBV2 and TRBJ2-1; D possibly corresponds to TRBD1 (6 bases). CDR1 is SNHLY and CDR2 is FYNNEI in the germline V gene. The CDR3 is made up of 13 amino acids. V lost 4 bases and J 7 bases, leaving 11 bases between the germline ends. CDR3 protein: CASSGGRGNEQFF. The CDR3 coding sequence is TGTGCCAGCAGTGGCGGTAGGGGGAATGAGCAGTTCTTC. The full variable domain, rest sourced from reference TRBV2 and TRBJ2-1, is EPEVTQTPSHQVTQMGQEVILRCVPISNHLYFYWYRQILGQKVEFLVSFYNNEISEKSEIFDDQFSVERPDGSNFTLKIRSTKLEDSAMYFCASSGGRGNEQFFGPGTRLTVL.

CDR3 DNA sequence: TGTGCCAGCAAACGAGGACAGGGGGTTGGGGCCAACGTCCTGACTTTC. This codes for CASKRGQGVGANVLTF. The chain carries TRBV27 and TRBJ2-6, with 10 bases lining up with TRBD1. The CDR3 covers 16 residues. Germline values: CDR1 MNHEY, CDR2 SMNVEV (reference sequence). Losses at the gene ends were 7 bases for V and 3 bases for J; bases not matched to a gene: 6.